This TCR beta chain was captured in a study of shared clonotypes between healthy human individuals. From germline, CDR1 is SGDLS and CDR2 YYNGEE. V lost 4 bases to trimming and J lost 6 bases; unmatched junction nucleotides: 9. The CDR3 loop spans 15 amino acids. Sequencing used immunoSEQ multiplex PCR; TCRdb keeps in-frame clones, though not all of them. The sample holds roughly 1,500,000 clones, approximately 98.5% seen once. Memory CD4+ cells were the fraction left after CD45RA+ naive selection. The source of this sequence is a man aged 25 to 45 in good health. The source material was naive CD4+ T cells sorted from blood. Subset given: CD45RA+ positively selected. The chain couples TRBV9 to TRBJ2-7; 11 bases are shared with TRBD2. For the CDR3, the DNA is TGTGCCAGCAGCATCACGACTAGCGGGAATGGCGAGCAGTACTTC. Its translation: CASSITTSGNGEQYF.